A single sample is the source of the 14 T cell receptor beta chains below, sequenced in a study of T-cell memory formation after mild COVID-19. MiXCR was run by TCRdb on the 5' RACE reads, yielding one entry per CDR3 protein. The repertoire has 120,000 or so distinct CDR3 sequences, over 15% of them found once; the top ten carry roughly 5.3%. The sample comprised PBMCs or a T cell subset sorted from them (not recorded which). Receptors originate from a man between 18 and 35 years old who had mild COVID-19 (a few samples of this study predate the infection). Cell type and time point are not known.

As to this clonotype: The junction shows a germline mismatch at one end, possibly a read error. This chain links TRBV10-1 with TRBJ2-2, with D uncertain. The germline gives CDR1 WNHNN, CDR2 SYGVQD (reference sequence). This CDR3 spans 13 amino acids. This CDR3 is CAISVGYTGELFF. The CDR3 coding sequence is TGCGCCATCAGTGTGGGGTACACCGGGGAGCTGTTTTTT.

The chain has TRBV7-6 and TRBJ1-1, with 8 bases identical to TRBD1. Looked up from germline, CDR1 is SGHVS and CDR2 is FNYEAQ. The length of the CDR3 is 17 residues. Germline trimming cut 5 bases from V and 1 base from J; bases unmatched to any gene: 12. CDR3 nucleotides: TGTGCCAGCAGCCTAATGACAGGGGTGCCTGGGAACACTGAAGCTTTCTTT. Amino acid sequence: CASSLMTGVPGNTEAFF.

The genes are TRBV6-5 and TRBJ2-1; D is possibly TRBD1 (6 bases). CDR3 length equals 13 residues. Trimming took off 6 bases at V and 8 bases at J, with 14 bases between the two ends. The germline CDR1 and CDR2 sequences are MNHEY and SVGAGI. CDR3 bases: TGTGCCAGCAGATTCGACAGGAACCATGAGCAGTTCTTC. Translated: CASRFDRNHEQFF.

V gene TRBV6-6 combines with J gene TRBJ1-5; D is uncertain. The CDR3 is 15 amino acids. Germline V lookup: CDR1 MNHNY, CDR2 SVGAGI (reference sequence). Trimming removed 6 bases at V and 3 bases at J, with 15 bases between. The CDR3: CASSQNSGFNQPQHF. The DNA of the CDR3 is TGTGCCAGCAGCCAAAACTCGGGGTTCAATCAGCCCCAGCATTTT.

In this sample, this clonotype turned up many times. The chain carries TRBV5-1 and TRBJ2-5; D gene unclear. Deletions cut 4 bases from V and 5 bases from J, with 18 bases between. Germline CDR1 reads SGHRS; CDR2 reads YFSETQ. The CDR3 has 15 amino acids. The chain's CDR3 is CASSTGRIGVETQYF. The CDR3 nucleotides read TGCGCCAGCAGCACCGGTCGTATTGGGGTGGAGACCCAGTACTTC.

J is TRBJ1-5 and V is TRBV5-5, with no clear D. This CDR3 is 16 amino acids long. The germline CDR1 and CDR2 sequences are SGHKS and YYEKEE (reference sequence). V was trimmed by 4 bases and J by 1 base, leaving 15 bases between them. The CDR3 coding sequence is TGTGCCAGCAGCATCGGTCCTACAGTCAGCAATCAGCCCCAGCATTTT. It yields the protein CASSIGPTVSNQPQHF.

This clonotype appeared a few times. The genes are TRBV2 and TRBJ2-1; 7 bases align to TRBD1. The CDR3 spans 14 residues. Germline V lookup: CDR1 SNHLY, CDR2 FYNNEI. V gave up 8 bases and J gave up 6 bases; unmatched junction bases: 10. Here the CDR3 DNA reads TGTGCCAGCGGGGACAGTGAGTATGCCAATGAGCAGTTCTTC. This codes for CASGDSEYANEQFF.

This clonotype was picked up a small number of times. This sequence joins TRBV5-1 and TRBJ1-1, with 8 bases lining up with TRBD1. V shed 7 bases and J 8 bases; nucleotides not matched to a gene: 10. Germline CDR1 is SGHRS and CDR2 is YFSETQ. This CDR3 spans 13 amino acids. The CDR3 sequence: CASVYDQGAEAFF. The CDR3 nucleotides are TGCGCCAGCGTATACGACCAGGGGGCGGAAGCTTTCTTT. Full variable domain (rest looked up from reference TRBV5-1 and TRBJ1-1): KAGVTQTPRYLIKTRGQQVTLSCSPISGHRSVSWYQQTPGQGLQFLFEYFSETQRNKGNFPGRFSGRQFSNSRSEMNVSTLELGDSALYLCASVYDQGAEAFFGQGTRLTVV.

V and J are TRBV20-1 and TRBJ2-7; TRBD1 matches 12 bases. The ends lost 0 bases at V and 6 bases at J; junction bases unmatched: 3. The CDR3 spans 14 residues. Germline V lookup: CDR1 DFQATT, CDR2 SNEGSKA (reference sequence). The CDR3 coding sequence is TGCAGTGCTAGAGAGGGGACAGGGGGCGTCGAGCAGTACTTC. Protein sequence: CSAREGTGGVEQYF.

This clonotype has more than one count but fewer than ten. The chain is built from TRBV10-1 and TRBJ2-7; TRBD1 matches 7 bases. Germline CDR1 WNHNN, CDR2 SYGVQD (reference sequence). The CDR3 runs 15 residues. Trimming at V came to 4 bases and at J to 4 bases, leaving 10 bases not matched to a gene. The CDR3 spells CASSGPGTVFYEQYV. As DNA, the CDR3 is TGCGCCAGCAGTGGACCCGGGACAGTGTTTTACGAGCAGTACGTC.

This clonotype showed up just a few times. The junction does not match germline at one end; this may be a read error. The CDR3 is CASSLAPGTYNEQFF. The CDR3 bases are TGTGCTAGCAGCTTAGCACCCGGTACCTACAATGAGCAGTTCTTC. J is TRBJ2-1 and V is TRBV7-7, with no clear D. The CDR3 has 15 residues. Germline-derived CDR1 and CDR2 are SSHAT and FNYEAQ (reference sequence).

CDR3 region: CASSPVRGRTDTQYF. The CDR3, as DNA: TGTGCCAGCAGCCCGGTAAGGGGCCGAACAGATACGCAGTATTTT. V gene TRBV5-8 combines with J gene TRBJ2-3, with D possibly TRBD1 on 5 matching bases. The germline V gene has CDR1 SGHTS and CDR2 YDEGEE. The CDR3 covers 15 residues. V was shortened by 4 bases and J by 3 bases, with 15 bases between the two germline ends.

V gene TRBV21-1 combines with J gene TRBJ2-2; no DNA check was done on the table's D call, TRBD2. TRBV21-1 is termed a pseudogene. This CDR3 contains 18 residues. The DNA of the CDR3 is TGTGCCAGCAGCACTTCCGGGACTAGCAGTCGATCAACCGGGGAGCTGTTTTTT. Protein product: CASSTSGTSSRSTGELFF.

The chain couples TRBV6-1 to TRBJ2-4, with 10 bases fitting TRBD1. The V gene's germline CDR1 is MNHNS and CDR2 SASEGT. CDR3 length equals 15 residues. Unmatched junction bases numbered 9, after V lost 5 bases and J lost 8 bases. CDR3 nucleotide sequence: TGTGCCAGCAGTTCTATCGACAGGGGGCCCTACATTCAGTACTTC. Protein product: CASSSIDRGPYIQYF.